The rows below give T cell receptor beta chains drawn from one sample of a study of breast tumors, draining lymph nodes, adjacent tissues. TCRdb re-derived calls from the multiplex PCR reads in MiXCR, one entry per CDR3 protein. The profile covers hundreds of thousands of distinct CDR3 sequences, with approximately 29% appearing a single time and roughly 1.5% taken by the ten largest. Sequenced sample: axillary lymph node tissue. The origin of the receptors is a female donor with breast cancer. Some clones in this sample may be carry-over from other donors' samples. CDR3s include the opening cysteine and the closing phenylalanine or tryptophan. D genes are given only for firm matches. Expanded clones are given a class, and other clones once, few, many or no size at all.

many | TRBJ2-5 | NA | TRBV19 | CASSPGLIVETQYF | TGTGCCAGTTCGCCAGGACTGATAGTGGAGACCCAGTACTTC
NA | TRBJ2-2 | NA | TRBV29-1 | CSGRAGTGELFF | TGCAGCGGGAGGGCCGGCACCGGGGAGCTGTTTTTT
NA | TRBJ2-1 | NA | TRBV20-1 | CSARGRPEQFF | TGCAGTGCTAGGGGGCGCCCCGAGCAGTTCTTC
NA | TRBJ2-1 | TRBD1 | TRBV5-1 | CASSLAGTDTQFF | TGCGCCAGCAGCTTGGCCGGGACAGATACGCAGTTCTTC
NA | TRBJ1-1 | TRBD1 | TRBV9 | CASSVVASGGVTEAFF | TGTGCCAGCAGCGTTGTTGCCTCAGGGGGTGTCACTGAAGCTTTCTTT
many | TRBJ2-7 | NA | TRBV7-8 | CASSFSTQRSYEQYF | TGTGCCAGCAGCTTCTCTACCCAGAGAAGCTACGAGCAGTACTTC
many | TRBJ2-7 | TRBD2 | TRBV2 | CASTTSGRFKQYF | TGTGCCAGCACGACTAGCGGGAGATTTAAGCAGTACTTC
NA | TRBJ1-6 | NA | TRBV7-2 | CASSPSQRGVGTSPLHF | TGTGCCAGCAGCCCCTCCCAACGGGGGGTCGGTACTTCACCCCTCCACTTT
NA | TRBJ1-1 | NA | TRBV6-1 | CASSLQGDYGTEAFF | TGTGCCAGCAGTTTACAGGGTGATTATGGCACTGAAGCTTTCTTT
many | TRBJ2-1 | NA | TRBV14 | CASSQIRSTGEQFF | TGTGCCAGCAGCCAAATAAGGAGTACGGGTGAGCAGTTCTTC
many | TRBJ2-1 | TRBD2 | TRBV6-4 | CASSGESGGPSEQFF | TGTGCCAGCAGTGGGGAATCGGGAGGGCCGAGTGAGCAGTTCTTC
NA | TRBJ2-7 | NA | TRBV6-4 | CACSEGPTYGQYF | TGTGCCTGCAGTGAAGGGCCAACCTACGGGCAGTACTTC
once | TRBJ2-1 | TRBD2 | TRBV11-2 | CASSTGLAGVDEQFF | TGTGCCAGCAGCACGGGACTAGCGGGAGTCGATGAGCAGTTCTTC
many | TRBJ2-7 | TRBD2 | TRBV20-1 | CSARDPAGGPHEQYF | TGCAGTGCTAGAGATCCAGCGGGAGGGCCCCACGAGCAGTACTTC
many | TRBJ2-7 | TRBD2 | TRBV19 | CASSMGRRGATYEQYF | TGTGCCAGTAGTATGGGACGGCGGGGGGCTACCTACGAGCAGTACTTC
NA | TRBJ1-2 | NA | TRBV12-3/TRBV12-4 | CASSHTSSYTF | TGTGCCAGCAGCCACACATCGTCCTACACCTTC
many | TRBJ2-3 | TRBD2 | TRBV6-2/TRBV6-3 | CASRVAGRDSLTQYF | TGTGCCAGCAGGGTAGCGGGCCGGGATTCTTTGACGCAGTATTTT
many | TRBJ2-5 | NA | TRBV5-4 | CASSPDLSPGETQYF | TGTGCCAGCAGCCCGGATTTAAGTCCAGGAGAGACCCAGTACTTC
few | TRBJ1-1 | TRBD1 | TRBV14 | CASSQGTGKGRNTEAFF | TGTGCCAGCAGCCAAGGGACAGGGAAGGGACGGAACACTGAAGCTTTCTTT
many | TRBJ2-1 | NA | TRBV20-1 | CSASPGGGPYNEQFF | TGCAGTGCTAGTCCAGGGGGAGGTCCCTACAATGAGCAGTTCTTC
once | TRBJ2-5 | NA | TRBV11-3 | CACRDGVGQETQYF | TGTGCCTGCAGAGACGGGGTTGGCCAAGAGACCCAGTACTTC
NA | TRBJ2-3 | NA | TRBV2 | CASSRTASTDTQYF | TGTGCCAGCAGCCGGACTGCCAGCACAGATACGCAGTATTTC
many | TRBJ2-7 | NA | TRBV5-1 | CASSPSPGQTYEQYF | TGCGCCAGCAGCCCTTCACCGGGCCAGACCTACGAGCAGTACTTC
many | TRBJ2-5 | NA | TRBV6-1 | CASEGWSRETQYF | TGTGCCAGCGAAGGGTGGAGCCGGGAGACCCAGTACTTC
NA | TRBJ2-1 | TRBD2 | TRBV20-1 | CSARASGRGTEQFF | TGCAGTGCTAGAGCTAGCGGGAGAGGCACTGAGCAGTTCTTC
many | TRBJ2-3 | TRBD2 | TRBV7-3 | CASSPRGGVVDTQYF | TGTGCCAGCAGCCCTCGGGGGGGGGTAGTGGATACGCAGTATTTT
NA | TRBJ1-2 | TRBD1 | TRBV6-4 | CASRKQGNYYGYTF | TGTGCCAGCAGAAAACAGGGGAATTACTATGGCTACACCTTC
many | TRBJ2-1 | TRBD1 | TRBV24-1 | CATSGGGTGADEQFF | TGTGCCACCAGTGGAGGGGGAACAGGGGCGGATGAGCAGTTCTTC
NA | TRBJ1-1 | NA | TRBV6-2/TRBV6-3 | CASSGVGGLNTEAFF | TGTGCCAGCAGTGGGGTTGGGGGTCTGAACACTGAAGCTTTCTTT
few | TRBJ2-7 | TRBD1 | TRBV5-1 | CASTTGGTYEQYF | TGCGCCAGTACGACAGGGGGTACCTACGAGCAGTACTTC
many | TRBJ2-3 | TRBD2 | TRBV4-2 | CASSPSGSGRARGDTQYF | TGTGCCAGCAGCCCATCCGGTAGCGGGAGGGCGAGGGGAGATACGCAGTATTTT
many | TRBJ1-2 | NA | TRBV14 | CASSPGAKTPNYGYTF | TGTGCCAGCAGCCCGGGAGCCAAAACTCCTAACTATGGCTACACCTTC
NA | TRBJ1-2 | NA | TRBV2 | CASSDWGYTF | TGTGCCAGCAGTGATTGGGGCTACACCTTC
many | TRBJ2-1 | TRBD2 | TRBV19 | CASTETSGSHYEQFF | TGTGCCAGTACTGAGACTAGCGGGAGTCATTATGAGCAGTTCTTC
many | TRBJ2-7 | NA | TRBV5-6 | CASSKVSFYEQYF | TGTGCCAGCAGCAAAGTTAGCTTCTACGAGCAGTACTTC
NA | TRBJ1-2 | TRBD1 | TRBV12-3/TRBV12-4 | CASSLIRGTGGIYDGYTF | TGTGCCAGCAGTTTAATCCGTGGGACAGGGGGGATATACGATGGCTACACCTTC
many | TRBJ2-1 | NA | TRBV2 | CASRRRESFNEQFF | TGTGCCAGCAGGCGTCGGGAGAGTTTCAATGAGCAGTTCTTC
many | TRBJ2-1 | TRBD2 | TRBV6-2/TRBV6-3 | CASSSRLAGGYNEQFF | TGTGCCAGCAGTTCCCGACTAGCGGGAGGATACAATGAGCAGTTCTTC
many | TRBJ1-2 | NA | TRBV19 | CASTRGGFGYHGYTF | TGTGCCAGTACGAGGGGGGGTTTTGGTTATCATGGCTACACCTTC
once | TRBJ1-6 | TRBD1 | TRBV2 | CASTPGGSYNSPLHF | TGTGCCAGCACCCCAGGGGGCTCCTATAATTCACCCCTCCACTTT
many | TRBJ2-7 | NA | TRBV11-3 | CASSLGLGVKHEQYF | TGTGCCAGCAGCTTAGGGCTGGGAGTTAAGCACGAGCAGTACTTC
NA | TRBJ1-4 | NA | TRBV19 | CASSTTGSGLNEKLFF | TGTGCCAGTAGTACGACAGGTTCGGGACTAAATGAAAAACTGTTTTTT
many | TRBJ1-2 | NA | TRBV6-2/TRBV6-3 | CASSDSNYGYTF | TGTGCCAGCAGCGACAGTAACTATGGCTACACCTTC
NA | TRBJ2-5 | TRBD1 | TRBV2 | CASTSSEGAILSRF | TGTGCCAGCACTTCAAGCGAGGGGGCCATACTCTCCCGCTTC
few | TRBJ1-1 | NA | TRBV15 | CATSKLRVRNTEAFF | TGTGCCACCAGCAAACTAAGGGTGAGAAACACTGAAGCTTTCTTT
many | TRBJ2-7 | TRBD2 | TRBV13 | CASSALAGGTYEQYF | TGTGCCAGCAGCGCCCTAGCGGGAGGTACCTACGAGCAGTACTTC